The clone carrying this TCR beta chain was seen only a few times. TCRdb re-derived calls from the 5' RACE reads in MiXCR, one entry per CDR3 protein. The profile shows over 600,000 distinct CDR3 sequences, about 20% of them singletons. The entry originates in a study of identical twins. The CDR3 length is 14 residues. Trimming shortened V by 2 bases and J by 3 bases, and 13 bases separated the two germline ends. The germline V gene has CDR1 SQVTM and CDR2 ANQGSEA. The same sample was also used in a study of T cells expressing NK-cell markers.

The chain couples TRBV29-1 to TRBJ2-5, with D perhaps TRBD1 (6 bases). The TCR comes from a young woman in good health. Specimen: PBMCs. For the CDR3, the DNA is TGCAGCGTTGAAAAGGGGGACGGAAAAGAGACCCAGTACTTC. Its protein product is CSVEKGDGKETQYF.